These 24 T cell receptor beta chains were all obtained from the same sample, sequenced in a study of blood T cell repertoires in COVID-19. Sequenced by immunoSEQ multiplex PCR; TCRdb stores in-frame clones only, minus some. The sample shows more than 140,000 clones, roughly 84% of them seen only once. Material for sequencing was peripheral blood. Receptors originate from a woman between 50 and 59 years old in a cohort sampled during active or convalescent COVID-19.

The genes are TRBV19 and TRBJ1-1; perhaps TRBD1 as D (5 bases). CDR1 is LNHDA and CDR2 is SQIVND in the germline V gene (reference sequence). The CDR3 contains 14 residues. The V end was cut by 1 base, the J end by 7 bases, with 13 bases between. The chain's CDR3 is CASSIGGWGNEAFF. The CDR3 nucleotides are TGTGCCAGTAGTATAGGGGGATGGGGCAATGAAGCTTTCTTT. The full variable domain, completed using reference TRBV19 and TRBJ1-1, is DGGITQSPKYLFRKEGQNVTLSCEQNLNHDAMYWYRQDPGQGLRLIYYSQIVNDFQKGDIAEGYSVSREKKESFPLTVTSAQKNPTAFYLCASSIGGWGNEAFFGQGTRLTVV.

The V call is TRBV2, the J call TRBJ1-2, with TRBD1 as a possible D gene (6 bases). The length of the CDR3 is 14 residues. Germline CDR1 is SNHLY and CDR2 is FYNNEI. Trimming shortened V by 6 bases and J by 7 bases, and 18 bases separated the two germline ends. CDR3 region: CASSADTGTPGYTF. The DNA of the CDR3 is TGTGCCAGCAGCGCGGATACAGGGACCCCTGGCTACACCTTC.

V is TRBV12-3 or TRBV12-4 and J is TRBJ1-5; no firm D call. This CDR3 is built from 12 residues. Deletions cut 3 bases from V and 7 bases from J, with 7 bases between. In DNA, the CDR3 is TGTGCCAGCAGTTTTGTTCGGCAGCCCCAGCATTTT. This gives the protein CASSFVRQPQHF.

The chain employs TRBV19 and TRBJ1-5, with 8 nucleotides matching TRBD1. CDR1 is LNHDA, CDR2 SQIVND, per germline (reference sequence). This CDR3 has 19 amino acids. The ends lost 1 base at V and 0 bases at J; junction bases unmatched: 11. The CDR3 here is CASSIGRGDRLYSNQPQHF. CDR3 DNA sequence: TGTGCCAGTAGTATAGGAAGGGGGGACAGGCTTTATAGCAATCAGCCCCAGCATTTT.

In this sample, this clone turned up once. This chain joins TRBV2 and TRBJ1-2, with D unresolved. Germline V gene sequence: CDR1 SNHLY, CDR2 FYNNEI. Trimming took 5 bases from V and 8 from J, leaving 9 bases between them. The CDR3 consists of 11 residues. The CDR3 region is CASSFPGGYTF. CDR3 DNA sequence: TGTGCCAGCAGTTTCCCCGGGGGCTACACCTTC. The complete variable domain, with remaining parts taken from reference TRBV2 and TRBJ1-2, reads EPEVTQTPSHQVTQMGQEVILRCVPISNHLYFYWYRQILGQKVEFLVSFYNNEISEKSEIFDDQFSVERPDGSNFTLKIRSTKLEDSAMYFCASSFPGGYTFGSGTRLTVV.

V is TRBV30 and J is TRBJ2-1, with D maybe TRBD1 (5 bases). The length of the CDR3 is 15 residues. The V and J ends lost 1 base and 6 bases respectively, with 16 bases between them. Germline CDR1 GTSNPN, CDR2 SVGIG (reference sequence). CDR3 sequence reads: CAWSEMAGPANEQFF. DNA for the CDR3: TGTGCCTGGAGTGAAATGGCAGGGCCGGCCAATGAGCAGTTCTTC.

The rearrangement links TRBV15 to TRBJ2-7; D uncertain. The CDR3 runs 13 residues. The ends were cut back, 0 bases at V and 2 bases at J, with 5 bases in the middle. Germline CDR1 reads LNHNV; CDR2 reads YYDKDF (reference sequence). The CDR3 DNA reads as TGTGCCACCAGCAGAGACATCACCTACGAGCAGTACTTC. Protein: CATSRDITYEQYF.

The rearrangement links TRBV30 to TRBJ1-5; D unresolved. The CDR3 runs to 15 residues. Germline CDR1 and CDR2: GTSNPN and SVGIG (reference sequence). Deletions cut 3 bases from V and 4 bases from J, with 16 bases between. CDR3 amino acids: CAWRPDNLMNQPQHF. CDR3 in DNA: TGTGCCTGGAGACCAGACAATTTAATGAATCAGCCCCAGCATTTT. Together with reference TRBV30 and TRBJ1-5, the CDR3 gives the full variable domain: SQTIHQWPATLVQPVGSPLSLECTVEGTSNPNLYWYRQAAGRGLQLLFYSVGIGQISSEVPQNLSASRPQDRQFILSSKKLLLSDSGFYLCAWRPDNLMNQPQHFGDGTRLSIL.

CDR3: CASLTSGSSTDTQYF. The DNA for the CDR3 is TGTGCCAGCCTGACTAGCGGGAGTAGCACAGATACGCAGTATTTT. The chain combines TRBV10-3 with TRBJ2-3; TRBD2 agrees at 12 bases. The length of the CDR3 is 15 residues. Trimming at V came to 10 bases and at J to 0 bases, leaving 5 bases not matched to a gene. CDR1 and CDR2 (germline): ENHRY, SYGVKD.

The V gene is TRBV3-1 (or the pseudogene TRBV3-2), the J gene TRBJ2-3; D is possibly TRBD1 (6 bases). V lost 4 bases and J lost 1, with 12 bases in between. The CDR3 sequence is 15 residues long. The germline CDR1 and CDR2 sequences are LGHDT and YNNKEL (reference sequence). The DNA for the CDR3 is TGTGCCAGCAGCCCCAGGACAGTCGGCACAGATACGCAGTATTTT. This translates into CASSPRTVGTDTQYF.

This clone was seen a handful of times. V gene TRBV6-1 combines with J gene TRBJ2-1, with a weak D call TRBD1 (5 bases). Per the germline V gene, CDR1 is MNHNS and CDR2 is SASEGT. The CDR3 spans 14 residues. The V and J ends lost 1 base and 9 bases respectively, with 13 bases between them. The CDR3 region has the DNA TGTGCCAGCAGTGAAGGGACATCCCAGGGTGAGCAGTTCTTC. Translated: CASSEGTSQGEQFF.

The rearrangement uses TRBV3-1 (or the pseudogene TRBV3-2) and TRBJ2-7; 7 positions match TRBD2. The V gene end was trimmed by 7 bases and the J gene end by 5 bases; junction bases not matched to a gene: 20. Germline loops: CDR1 LGHDT, CDR2 YNNKEL (reference sequence). The CDR3 contains 17 residues. The chain's CDR3 is CASINIGGLGGWNEQYF. CDR3 in DNA: TGTGCCAGCATAAATATTGGGGGACTCGGGGGGTGGAACGAGCAGTACTTC.

This clone has only a few counts. The J gene is TRBJ1-6, the V gene TRBV7-9; D remains unclear. Trimming shortened V by 5 bases and J by 10 bases, and 15 bases separated the two germline ends. CDR1 is SEHNR, CDR2 FQNEAQ, per germline (reference sequence). The CDR3 spans 14 residues. CDR3 in amino acids: CASSRSIGQSPLHF. CDR3 nucleotide sequence: TGTGCCAGCAGCCGGAGTATTGGCCAGTCACCCCTCCACTTT. Complete variable domain (other parts from reference TRBV7-9 and TRBJ1-6): DTGVSQNPRHKITKRGQNVTFRCDPISEHNRLYWYRQTLGQGPEFLTYFQNEAQLEKSRLLSDRFSAERPKGSFSTLEIQRTEQGDSAMYLCASSRSIGQSPLHFGNGTRLTVT.

The chain uses TRBV4-3 and TRBJ2-1; 9 nucleotides match TRBD2. V lost 1 base to trimming and J lost 6 bases; unmatched junction nucleotides: 10. Germline assignment: CDR1 LGHNA and CDR2 YSLEER. The CDR3 runs to 17 residues. The CDR3 region has the DNA TGCGCCAGCAGCCAAGTCTCGGCGGGGGGGTTCCGCAATGAGCAGTTCTTC. Residues: CASSQVSAGGFRNEQFF.

CDR3 bases: TGTGCTAGTGGTTCCGGGGGGGCCCTAATCTCTGGAAACACCATATATTTT. Translating it yields CASGSGGALISGNTIYF. The chain combines TRBV12-5 with TRBJ1-3; a possible D gene is TRBD1 (6 bases). CDR3 size: 17 residues. The V end was cut by 4 bases, the J end by 0 bases, with 16 bases between. Germline lookup yields CDR1 LGHNT and CDR2 FRNRAP.

The chain is built from TRBV7-9 and TRBJ1-4; perhaps TRBD1 as D (6 bases). The germline CDR1 and CDR2 sequences are SEHNR and FQNEAQ (reference sequence). Trimming shortened V by 8 bases and J by 8 bases, and 18 bases separated the two germline ends. The CDR3 is 14 amino acids. CDR3 sequence (DNA): TGTGCCAGCTCTTGGGCTGGGGGCGAAGAAAAACTGTTTTTT. Protein sequence: CASSWAGGEEKLFF.

The table lists this clone with a few counts. The chain recombines TRBV6-5 with TRBJ2-3; 9 positions match TRBD2. The junction had 6 bases not matched to a gene; V was cut back by 0 bases and J by 5 bases. The CDR3 spans 16 residues. Germline V gene sequence: CDR1 MNHEY, CDR2 SVGAGI. CDR3 sequence: CASSYSRGGAGDTQYF. Written as DNA, the CDR3 is TGTGCCAGCAGTTACTCTCGCGGGGGGGCTGGAGATACGCAGTATTTT.

The chain carries TRBV30 and TRBJ1-2, with D tentatively TRBD1 (6 bases). Looked up from germline, CDR1 is GTSNPN and CDR2 is SVGIG (reference sequence). V lost 1 base and J 8 bases, leaving 11 bases between the germline ends. The CDR3 has 12 amino acids. The CDR3 protein is CAWSEQGNGYTF. DNA of the CDR3: TGTGCCTGGAGTGAACAGGGTAACGGCTACACCTTC.

With respect to this clone: Additional DNA sequences in this sample encode the identical CDR3. This chain uses TRBV6-6 with TRBJ1-3; the D gene is possibly TRBD1 (5 bases). Per germline, CDR1 MNHNY and CDR2 SVGAGI (reference sequence). The V end lost 5 bases, the J end lost 3 bases, and 14 bases lay between the germline ends. The CDR3 length is 15 residues. The CDR3 region is CASSRQGLSGNTIYF. CDR3 nucleotide sequence: TGTGCCAGCAGTCGCCAGGGTTTAAGTGGAAACACCATATATTTT.

The CDR3 DNA reads as TGTGCCAGCAGCTTATCCCACCGACAGATCGATAGCAATCAGCCCCAGCATTTT. Its translation: CASSLSHRQIDSNQPQHF. The chain uses TRBV7-2 and TRBJ1-5; D is perhaps TRBD1 (5 bases). The CDR3 extends over 18 amino acids. Trimming pared 2 bases from V and 0 bases from J, leaving 17 bases between. Germline V CDR1 and CDR2: SGHTA, FQGNSA.

This sequence joins TRBV6-5 and TRBJ1-5; D may be TRBD1 (6 bases). This CDR3 has 15 amino acids. Germline assignment: CDR1 MNHEY and CDR2 SVGAGI. The V and J ends lost 0 bases and 4 bases respectively, with 10 bases between them. CDR3 DNA sequence: TGTGCCAGCAGTTACTCGAAGGGGGAGAATCAGCCCCAGCATTTT. Its protein product is CASSYSKGENQPQHF.

The DNA of the CDR3 is TGTGCCAGCAGCCACGGTTTCCCTGGGGGCGGAAACAATCAGCCCCAGCATTTT. Protein: CASSHGFPGGGNNQPQHF. The chain employs TRBV3-1 (or the pseudogene TRBV3-2) and TRBJ1-5, with a weak D call TRBD1 (6 bases). V was clipped by 3 bases and J by 3 bases, with 21 bases between them. Per germline, CDR1 LGHDT and CDR2 YNNKEL (reference sequence). CDR3 length: 18 amino acids.

The rearrangement joins TRBV4-1 to TRBJ2-1, with 7 bases matching TRBD1. The CDR3 sequence is 17 residues long. Germline trimming cut 0 bases from V and 0 bases from J; bases unmatched to any gene: 5. Germline-derived CDR1 and CDR2 are MGHRA and YSYEKL. The CDR3: CASSQDARGSSYNEQFF. The CDR3 DNA reads TGCGCCAGCAGCCAAGATGCCAGGGGGAGCTCCTACAATGAGCAGTTCTTC.

This clone appeared a single time. The V call is TRBV6-5, the J call TRBJ2-2; the match to TRBD2 covers 7 bases. Germline CDR1 is MNHEY and CDR2 is SVGAGI. Trimming at V came to 6 bases and at J to 2 bases, leaving 3 bases not matched to a gene. CDR3 length: 14 amino acids. The CDR3 sequence: CASRLAPNTGELFF. As DNA, the CDR3 is TGTGCCAGCAGACTAGCGCCTAACACCGGGGAGCTGTTTTTT.